This T cell receptor (beta chain) was retrieved from a study of spatial heterogeneity in lung cancer (dated by TCRdb to between 2019 and 2020). Concerning the study at large: More beta-chain than alpha-chain transcripts were consistently detected, likely reflecting higher beta-chain transcript abundance. In the raw uncorrected reads, each unique combination of TCR and UMI appeared more than ten times on average. In non-small cell lung cancer, the study quantitatively compared TCR alpha and beta repertoires across several tumor regions, matched nontumor lung, and blood. Nonsynonymous mutation counts, determined by whole-exome sequencing of tumor tissue, were related to features of the TCR repertoire. Both alpha and beta chains were TCR-sequenced in samples taken at surgery, namely 220 tumor regions, 62 to 65 matched nontumor lung samples and 45 to 60 PBMC samples. The investigation overall reported the following: Additional single-cell paired TCR alpha and beta sequencing was considered necessary to confirm, at a functional level, the hypothesis that regional TCRs recognize regional mutations. Ubiquitous expanded tumor TCRs showed up in blood more often at tumor resection than at routine follow-up.

The time point label of this sample denotes: sample taken at primary tumor resection. TCR sequencing used whole RNA extracted from tumor and nontumor lung tissue, or from cryopreserved PBMC samples, without cell sorting. The donors were some 70 patients from the lung TRACERx cohort who had early-stage, untreated non-small cell lung cancer. Only patients for whom sufficient RNA was available from at least two tumor regions were selected for TCR sequencing. The CDR3 goes from the cysteine to the phenylalanine over 16 residues. CDR3 DNA only is kept here, 48 bases in frame from base 1. Between the V and J ends, shortened by 5 bases and 1 base respectively, the junction contains 16 bases. Based on the germline V gene, the CDR1 and CDR2 sequences are SGHAT and FQNNGV. To prepare the library, 5' RACE was applied. The sample was run on a NextSeq 500. In the TCR library protocol, a unique molecular identifier was attached to each TCR cDNA molecule so that PCR and sequencing errors could be corrected. The original methods were these. Decombinator tools were used for TCR identification, UMI-based error correction and CDR3 extraction. Expanded TCRs were defined as those above a frequency of 2 per 1,000, corresponding to the top 1% of the tumor frequency distribution. Each repertoire was subsampled 100 times to 5,000 TCRs, after which Renyi diversity was computed with the R vegan package. CDR3 similarity networks were built from amino acid triplet string-kernel similarity, connecting CDR3s with pairwise similarity above 0.82. The public reads were reprocessed in TCRdb via fastp at Q25 and MiXCR, keeping in-frame beta chains. Duplicate CDR3 protein sequences are folded into a single record with the most common DNA and genes. What appears here as the V and J calls and clone size reflects TCRdb's work, not the paper's. The sample table contains about 40,000 distinct CDR3 sequences; only one count was recorded for around 5% of them. Roughly 25% of the sample is in the top ten clones.

This clonotype was recorded at least ten times. Its antigen is not yet known. The input lacks base qualities; no much larger clone sits a single base away. The rearranged segments are TRBV11-2 and TRBJ2-3; D gene: possibly TRBD1, on 6 matching bases. The clonotype comes from a female donor with early-stage non-small cell lung cancer. The sample consisted of PBMCs, taken at surgery. The sequenced DNA: TGTGCCAGCAGCGCAATCAGGGGAGTGGGCACAGATACGCAGTATTTT. The translation is CASSAIRGVGTDTQYF.